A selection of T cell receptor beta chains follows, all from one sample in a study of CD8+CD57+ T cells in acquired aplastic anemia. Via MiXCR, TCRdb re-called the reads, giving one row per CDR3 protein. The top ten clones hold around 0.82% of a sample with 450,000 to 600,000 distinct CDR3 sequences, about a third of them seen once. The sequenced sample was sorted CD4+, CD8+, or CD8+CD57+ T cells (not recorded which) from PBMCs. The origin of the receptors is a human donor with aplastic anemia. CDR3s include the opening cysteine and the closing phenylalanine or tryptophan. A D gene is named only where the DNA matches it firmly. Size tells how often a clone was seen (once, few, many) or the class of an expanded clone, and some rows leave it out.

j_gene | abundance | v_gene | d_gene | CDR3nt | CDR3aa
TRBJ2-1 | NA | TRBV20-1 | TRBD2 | TGCAGTGTCGGACTAGCGGGATCAATACAGTTCTTC | CSVGLAGSIQFF
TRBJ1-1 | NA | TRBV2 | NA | TGTGCCAGTAGAAAAGACATAACGAACACTGAAGCTTTCTTT | CASRKDITNTEAFF
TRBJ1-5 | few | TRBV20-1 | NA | TGCAGTGCCCCGGGGACGACGATAAATCAGCCCCAGCATTTT | CSAPGTTINQPQHF
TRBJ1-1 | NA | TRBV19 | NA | TGTGCCAGCAGCCCGGGACCGACAACTGAAGCTTTCTTT | CASSPGPTTEAFF
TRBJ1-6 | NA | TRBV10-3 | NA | TGTGCCAGCAGCATCCTACCGAGACAGAGATCACCCCTCCACTTT | CASSILPRQRSPLHF
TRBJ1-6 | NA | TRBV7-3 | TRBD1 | TGTGCCAGCAGCATCGGGACAGCGAATTCACCCCTCCACTTT | CASSIGTANSPLHF
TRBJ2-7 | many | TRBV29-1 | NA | TGCAGTGGGCGATGGGGGCCCTACGAGCAGTACTTC | CSGRWGPYEQYF
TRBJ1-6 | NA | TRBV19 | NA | TGTGCCAGTAGTATGTCTTATAATTCACCCCTCCACTTT | CASSMSYNSPLHF
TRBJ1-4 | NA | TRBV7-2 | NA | TGTGCCAGCAGCTTAGGGAATGTAGGAGAAAAACTGTTTTTT | CASSLGNVGEKLFF
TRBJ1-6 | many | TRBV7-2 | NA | TGTGCCAGCAGCGCACGGGACGAGTCACCCCTCCACTTT | CASSARDESPLHF
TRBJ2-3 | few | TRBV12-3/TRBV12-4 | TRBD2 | TGTGCGTCGGATAGGGCGGGGGATAGCACAGATACGCAGTATTTT | CASDRAGDSTDTQYF
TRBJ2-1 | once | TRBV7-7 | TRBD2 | TGTGCCAGCGCGGCTAGCGGGGTCAACAATGAGCAGTTCTTC | CASAASGVNNEQFF
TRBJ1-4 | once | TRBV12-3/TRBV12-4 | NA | TGTGCCAGCAGGCTTTCTCCCAATGAAAAACCGTTTTTT | CASRLSPNEKPFF
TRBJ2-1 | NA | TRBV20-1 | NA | TGCAGTGCTAGAGTCGGCGAAAGCTCCTACAATGAGCAGTTCTTC | CSARVGESSYNEQFF
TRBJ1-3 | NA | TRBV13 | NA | TGTGCCAGCAGCTTAGGACCCTCGACAGCTGGAAACACCATATATTTT | CASSLGPSTAGNTIYF
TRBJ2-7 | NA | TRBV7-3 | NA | TGTGCCAGCAGCGCCGAGACGGGGACCCGGGAGCAGTACTTC | CASSAETGTREQYF
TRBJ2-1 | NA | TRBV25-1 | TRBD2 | TGTGCCAGCAGCCAAGCTAGCGGGGGGGTTAATGAGCAGTTCTTC | CASSQASGGVNEQFF
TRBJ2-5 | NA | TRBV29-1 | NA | TGCAGCGTACGACAGGGACTCCTAGAGACCCAGTACTTC | CSVRQGLLETQYF
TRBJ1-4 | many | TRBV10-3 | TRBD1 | TGTGCCACCGAACAGGGGAAGAATGAAAAACTGTTTTTT | CATEQGKNEKLFF
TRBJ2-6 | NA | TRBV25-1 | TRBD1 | TGTGCCAGCAGTGACCCAACAGGGGGCGCTTCCGGGGCCAACGTCCTGACTTTC | CASSDPTGGASGANVLTF
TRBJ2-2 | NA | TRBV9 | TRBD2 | TGTGCCAGCAGCGGGACCAGGCTAGCGGGAGGGGGAGGCACCGGGGAGCTGTTTTTT | CASSGTRLAGGGGTGELFF
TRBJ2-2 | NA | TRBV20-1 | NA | TGCAGTGCTAGAGTTTCCGGGACGAACACCGGGGAGCTGTTTTTT | CSARVSGTNTGELFF
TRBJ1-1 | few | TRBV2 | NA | TGTGCCAGCAGTGGACTAGCGGGTCTCACAGAAGCTTTCTTT | CASSGLAGLTEAFF
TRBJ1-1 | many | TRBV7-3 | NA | TGTGCCAGCAGCCTAACAATACGGACTGAAGCTTTCTTT | CASSLTIRTEAFF
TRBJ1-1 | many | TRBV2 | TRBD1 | TGTGCCAGCGTACAGGGGAATGAAGCTTTCTTT | CASVQGNEAFF
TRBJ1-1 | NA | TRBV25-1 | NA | TGTGCCAGCAGAAGGGCAAGGACCTCTATTGAAGCTTTCTTT | CASRRARTSIEAFF
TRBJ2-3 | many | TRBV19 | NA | TGTGCCAGTAGTATGGGTTACGGCACAGATACGCAGTATTTT | CASSMGYGTDTQYF
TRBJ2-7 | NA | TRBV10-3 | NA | TGTGCCATCAGTCGCACAGTATCCTACGAGCAGTACTTC | CAISRTVSYEQYF
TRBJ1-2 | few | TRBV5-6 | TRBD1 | TGTGCCAGCAGCCCCGGGACAGGGAATATCTACGGCTACACCTTC | CASSPGTGNIYGYTF
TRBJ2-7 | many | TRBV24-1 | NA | TGTGCCACCAGTGATGCCCGGGGCAGTGTTTACGAGCAGTACTTC | CATSDARGSVYEQYF
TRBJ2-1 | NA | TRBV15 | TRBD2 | TGTGCCACCAGCAGAGATCCGGGGGGCTACAATGAGCAGTTCTTC | CATSRDPGGYNEQFF
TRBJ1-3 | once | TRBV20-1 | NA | TGCAGTGCTAGACAAGCCTCTGGAAACACCGTATATTTT | CSARQASGNTVYF
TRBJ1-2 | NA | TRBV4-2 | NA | TGTGCCAGCAGCCGGTCCATTACGAGCAGGGGAAGCTATGGCTACACCTTC | CASSRSITSRGSYGYTF
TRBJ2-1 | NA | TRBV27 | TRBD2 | TGTGCCAGCAGTTTCGAGCGGGAGTACAATGAGCAGTTCTTC | CASSFEREYNEQFF
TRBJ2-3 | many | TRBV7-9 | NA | TGTGCCAGCAGCAACGACCCTTTGGTAGATACGCAGTATTTT | CASSNDPLVDTQYF
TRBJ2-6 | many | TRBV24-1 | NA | TGTGCCACCAGTGACACCGCGTCCGGGGCCAACGTCCTGACTTTC | CATSDTASGANVLTF
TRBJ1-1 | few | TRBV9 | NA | TGTGCCAGCAGCGTAGCTCATGGGGCGAACACTGAAGCTTTCTTT | CASSVAHGANTEAFF
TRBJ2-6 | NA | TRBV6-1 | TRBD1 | TGTGCCAGCAGTGCTGGGGACAGTCCTGTGGGGGTCCTGACTTTC | CASSAGDSPVGVLTF
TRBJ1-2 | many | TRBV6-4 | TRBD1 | TGTGCCAGCAGTGACTCAGGGACAGGAGTCTATGGCTACACCTTC | CASSDSGTGVYGYTF
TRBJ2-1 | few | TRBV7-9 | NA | TGTGCCAGCAGCTTAGACCGGGGCTCCTACAATGAGCAGTTCTTC | CASSLDRGSYNEQFF
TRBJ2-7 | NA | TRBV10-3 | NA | TGTGCCAGCCGGGACTCTTCGGAGGACGAGCAGTACTTC | CASRDSSEDEQYF
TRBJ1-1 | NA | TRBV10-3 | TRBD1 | TGTGCCAGCAGTTACTCGGACAGGGGAAAAGCTTTCTTT | CASSYSDRGKAFF
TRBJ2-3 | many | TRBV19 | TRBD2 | TGTGCCAGTAGTCGAACTAGCGGGAGAACAGATACGCAGTATTTT | CASSRTSGRTDTQYF
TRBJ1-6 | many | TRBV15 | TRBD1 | TGTGCCACCAGCCGAGGACAGGGAGGCTCCTATAATTCACCCCTCCACTTT | CATSRGQGGSYNSPLHF
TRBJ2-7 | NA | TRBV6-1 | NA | TGTGCCAGCAGTGACAGGCAGGTTTCCTACGAGCAGTACTTC | CASSDRQVSYEQYF
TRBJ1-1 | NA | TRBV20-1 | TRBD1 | TGCAGTGCTAAGGGGGCCGTCGCCGTGAACACTGAAGCTTTCTTT | CSAKGAVAVNTEAFF
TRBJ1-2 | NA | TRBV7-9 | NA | TGTGCCAGCAGCCGAGGGCGTGGACGGACCTACACCTTC | CASSRGRGRTYTF
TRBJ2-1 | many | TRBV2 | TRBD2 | TGTGCCAGCAGAGAGCGGGAGAGGGATGAGCAGTTCTTC | CASRERERDEQFF
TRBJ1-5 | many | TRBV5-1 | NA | TGCGCCAGCAGCAGGGACGGCAATCAGCCCCAGCATTTT | CASSRDGNQPQHF
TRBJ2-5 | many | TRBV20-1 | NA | TGCAGTGCTAGGCGGGCAGGGAAAGAGACCCAGTACTTC | CSARRAGKETQYF
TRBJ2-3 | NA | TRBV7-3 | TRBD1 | TGTGCCAGCAGCTCCGGACAGGTCGCAGATACGCAGTATTTT | CASSSGQVADTQYF